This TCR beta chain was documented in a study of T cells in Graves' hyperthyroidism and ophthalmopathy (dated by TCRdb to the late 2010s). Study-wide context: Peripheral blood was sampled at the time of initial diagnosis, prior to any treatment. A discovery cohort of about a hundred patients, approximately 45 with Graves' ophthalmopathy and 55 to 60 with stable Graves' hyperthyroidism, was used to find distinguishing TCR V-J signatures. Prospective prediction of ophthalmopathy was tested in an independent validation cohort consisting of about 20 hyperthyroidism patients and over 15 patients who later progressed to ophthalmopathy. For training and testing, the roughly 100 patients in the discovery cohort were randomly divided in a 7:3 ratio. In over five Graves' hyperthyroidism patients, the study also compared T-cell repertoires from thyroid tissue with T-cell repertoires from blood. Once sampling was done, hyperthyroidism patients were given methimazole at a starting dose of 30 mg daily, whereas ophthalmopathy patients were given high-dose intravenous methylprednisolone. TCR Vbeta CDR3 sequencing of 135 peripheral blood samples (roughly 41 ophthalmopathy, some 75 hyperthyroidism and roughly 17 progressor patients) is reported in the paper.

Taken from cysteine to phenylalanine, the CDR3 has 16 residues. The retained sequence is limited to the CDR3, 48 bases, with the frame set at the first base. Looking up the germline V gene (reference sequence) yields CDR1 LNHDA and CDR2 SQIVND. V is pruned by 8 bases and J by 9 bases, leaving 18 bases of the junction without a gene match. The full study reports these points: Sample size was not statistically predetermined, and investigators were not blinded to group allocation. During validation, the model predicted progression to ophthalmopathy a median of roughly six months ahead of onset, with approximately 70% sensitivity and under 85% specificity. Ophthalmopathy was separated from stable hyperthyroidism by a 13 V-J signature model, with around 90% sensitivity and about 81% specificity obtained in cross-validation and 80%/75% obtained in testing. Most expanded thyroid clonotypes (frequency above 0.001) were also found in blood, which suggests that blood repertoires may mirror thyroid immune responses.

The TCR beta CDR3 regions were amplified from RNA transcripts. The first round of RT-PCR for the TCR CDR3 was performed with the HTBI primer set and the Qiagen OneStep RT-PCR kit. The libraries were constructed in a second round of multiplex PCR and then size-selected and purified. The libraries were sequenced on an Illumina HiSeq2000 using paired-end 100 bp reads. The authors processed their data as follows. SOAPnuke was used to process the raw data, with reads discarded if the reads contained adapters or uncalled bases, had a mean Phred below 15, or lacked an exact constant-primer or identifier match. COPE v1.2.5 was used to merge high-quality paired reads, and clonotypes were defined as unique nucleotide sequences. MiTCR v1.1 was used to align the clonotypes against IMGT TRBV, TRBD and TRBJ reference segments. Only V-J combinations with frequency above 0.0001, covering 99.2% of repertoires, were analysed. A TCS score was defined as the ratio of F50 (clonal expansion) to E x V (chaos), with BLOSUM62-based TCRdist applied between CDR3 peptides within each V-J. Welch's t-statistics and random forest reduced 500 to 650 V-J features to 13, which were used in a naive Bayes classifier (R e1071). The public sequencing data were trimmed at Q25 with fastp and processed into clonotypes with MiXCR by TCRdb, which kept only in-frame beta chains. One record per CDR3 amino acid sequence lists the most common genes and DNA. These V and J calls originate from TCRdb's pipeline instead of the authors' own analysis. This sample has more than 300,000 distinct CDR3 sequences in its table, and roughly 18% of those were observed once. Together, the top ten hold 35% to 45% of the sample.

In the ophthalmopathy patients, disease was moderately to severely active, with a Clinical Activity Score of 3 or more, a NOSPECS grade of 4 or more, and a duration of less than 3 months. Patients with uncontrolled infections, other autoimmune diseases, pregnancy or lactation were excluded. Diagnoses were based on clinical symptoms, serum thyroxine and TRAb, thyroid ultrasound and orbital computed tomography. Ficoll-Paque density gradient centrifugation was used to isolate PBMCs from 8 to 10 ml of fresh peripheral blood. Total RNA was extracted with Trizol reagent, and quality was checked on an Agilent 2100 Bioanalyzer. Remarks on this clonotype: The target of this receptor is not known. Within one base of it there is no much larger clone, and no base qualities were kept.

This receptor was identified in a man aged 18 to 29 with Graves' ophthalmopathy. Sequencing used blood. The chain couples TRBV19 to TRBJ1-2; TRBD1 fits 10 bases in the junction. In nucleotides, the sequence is TGTGCCAGTGTTGATTGGCCCTCCGGGACAGGGGACCGCTACACCTTC. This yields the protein CASVDWPSGTGDRYTF.